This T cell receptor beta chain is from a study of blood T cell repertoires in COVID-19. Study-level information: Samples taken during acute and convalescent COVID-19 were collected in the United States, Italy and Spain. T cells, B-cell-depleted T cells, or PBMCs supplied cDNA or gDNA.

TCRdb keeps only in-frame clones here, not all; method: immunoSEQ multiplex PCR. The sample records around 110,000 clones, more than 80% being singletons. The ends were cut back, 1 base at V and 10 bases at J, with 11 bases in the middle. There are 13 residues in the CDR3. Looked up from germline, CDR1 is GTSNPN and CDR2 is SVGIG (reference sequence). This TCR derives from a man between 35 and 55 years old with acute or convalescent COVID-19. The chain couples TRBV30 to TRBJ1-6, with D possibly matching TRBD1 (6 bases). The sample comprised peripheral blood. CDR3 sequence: CAWSGQGHSPLHF. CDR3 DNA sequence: TGTGCCTGGAGTGGGCAGGGACACTCACCCCTCCACTTT.